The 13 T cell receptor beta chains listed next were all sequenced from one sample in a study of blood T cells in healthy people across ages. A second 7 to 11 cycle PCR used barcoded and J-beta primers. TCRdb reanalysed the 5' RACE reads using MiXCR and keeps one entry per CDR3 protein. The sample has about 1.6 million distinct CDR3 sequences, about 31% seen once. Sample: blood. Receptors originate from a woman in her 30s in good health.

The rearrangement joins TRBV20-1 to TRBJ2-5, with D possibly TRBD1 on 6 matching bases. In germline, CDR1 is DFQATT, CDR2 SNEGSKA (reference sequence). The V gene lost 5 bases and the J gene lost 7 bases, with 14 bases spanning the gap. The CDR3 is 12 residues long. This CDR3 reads CSAGDNSGTQYF. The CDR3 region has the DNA TGCAGTGCTGGGGACAATTCTGGGACCCAGTACTTC.

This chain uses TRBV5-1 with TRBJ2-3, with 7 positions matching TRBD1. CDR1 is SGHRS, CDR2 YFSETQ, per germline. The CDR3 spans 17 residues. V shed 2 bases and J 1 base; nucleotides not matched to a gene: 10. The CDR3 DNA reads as TGCGCCAGCAGCTTACCTAGGACAGGAGTGGGCACAGATACGCAGTATTTT. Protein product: CASSLPRTGVGTDTQYF. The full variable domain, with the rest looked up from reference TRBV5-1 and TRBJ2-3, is KAGVTQTPRYLIKTRGQQVTLSCSPISGHRSVSWYQQTPGQGLQFLFEYFSETQRNKGNFPGRFSGRQFSNSRSEMNVSTLELGDSALYLCASSLPRTGVGTDTQYFGPGTRLTVL.

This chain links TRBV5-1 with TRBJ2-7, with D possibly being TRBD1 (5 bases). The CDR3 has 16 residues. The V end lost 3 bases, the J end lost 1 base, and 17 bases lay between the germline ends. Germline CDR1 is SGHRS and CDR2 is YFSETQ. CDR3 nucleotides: TGCGCCAGCAGCTGGGGCGGCGGCTCGCCTTCCTACGAGCAGTACTTC. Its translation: CASSWGGGSPSYEQYF.

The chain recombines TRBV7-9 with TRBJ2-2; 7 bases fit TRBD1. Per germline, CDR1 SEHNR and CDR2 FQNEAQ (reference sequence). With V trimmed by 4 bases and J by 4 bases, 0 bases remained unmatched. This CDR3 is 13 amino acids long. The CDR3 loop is CASSWDSTGELFF. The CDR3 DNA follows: TGTGCCAGCAGCTGGGACAGCACCGGGGAGCTGTTTTTT.

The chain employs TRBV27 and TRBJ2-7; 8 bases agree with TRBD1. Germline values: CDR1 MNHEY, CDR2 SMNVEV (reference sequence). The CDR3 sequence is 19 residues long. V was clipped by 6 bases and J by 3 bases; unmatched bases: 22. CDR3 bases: TGTGCCAGCAGCCCCGTAATCCGAAGGGGAACAGGGGGTCTCTACGAGCAGTACTTC. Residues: CASSPVIRRGTGGLYEQYF.

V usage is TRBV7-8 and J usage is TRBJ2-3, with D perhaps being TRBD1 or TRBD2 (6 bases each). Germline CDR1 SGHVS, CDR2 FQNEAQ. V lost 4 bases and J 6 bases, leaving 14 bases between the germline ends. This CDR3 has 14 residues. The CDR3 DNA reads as TGTGCCAGCAGCTGGTCGGGGGCGGGGGATACGCAGTATTTT. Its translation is CASSWSGAGDTQYF.

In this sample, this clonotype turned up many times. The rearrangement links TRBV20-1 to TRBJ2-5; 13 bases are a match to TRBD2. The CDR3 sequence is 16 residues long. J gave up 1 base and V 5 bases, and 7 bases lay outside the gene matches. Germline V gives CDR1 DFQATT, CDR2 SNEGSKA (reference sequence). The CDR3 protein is CSAGKRTSGGQETQYF. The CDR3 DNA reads TGCAGTGCTGGCAAACGGACTAGCGGGGGCCAAGAGACCCAGTACTTC.

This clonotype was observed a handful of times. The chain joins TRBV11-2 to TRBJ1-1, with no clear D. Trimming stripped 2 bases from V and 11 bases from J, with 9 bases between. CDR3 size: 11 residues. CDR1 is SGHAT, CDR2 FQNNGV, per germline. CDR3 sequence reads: CASSLSREAFF. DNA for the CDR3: TGTGCCAGCAGCTTATCACGAGAGGCTTTCTTT. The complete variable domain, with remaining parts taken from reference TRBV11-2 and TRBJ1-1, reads EAGVAQSPRYKIIEKRQSVAFWCNPISGHATLYWYQQILGQGPKLLIQFQNNGVVDDSQLPKDRFSAERLKGVDSTLKIQPAKLEDSAVYLCASSLSREAFFGQGTRLTVV.

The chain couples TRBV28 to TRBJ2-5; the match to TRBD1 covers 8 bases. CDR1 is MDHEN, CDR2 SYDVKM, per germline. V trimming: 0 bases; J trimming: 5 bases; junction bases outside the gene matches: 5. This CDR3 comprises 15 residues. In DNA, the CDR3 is TGTGCCAGCAGTTTATGGTCAGGGGGCAAGGAGACCCAGTACTTC. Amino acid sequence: CASSLWSGGKETQYF.

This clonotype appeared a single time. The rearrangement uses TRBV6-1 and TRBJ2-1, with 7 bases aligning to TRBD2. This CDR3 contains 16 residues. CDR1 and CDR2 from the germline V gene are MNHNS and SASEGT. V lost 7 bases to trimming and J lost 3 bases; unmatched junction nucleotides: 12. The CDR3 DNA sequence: TGTGCCAGCAACCCTCTGGGGAGGGGTATCTACAATGAGCAGTTCTTC. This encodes CASNPLGRGIYNEQFF.

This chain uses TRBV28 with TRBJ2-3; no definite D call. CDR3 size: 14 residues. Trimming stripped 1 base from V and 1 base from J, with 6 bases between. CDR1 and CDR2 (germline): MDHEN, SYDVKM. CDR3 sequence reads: CASSLFRGTDTQYF. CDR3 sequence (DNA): TGTGCCAGCAGTTTATTTCGGGGCACAGATACGCAGTATTTT.

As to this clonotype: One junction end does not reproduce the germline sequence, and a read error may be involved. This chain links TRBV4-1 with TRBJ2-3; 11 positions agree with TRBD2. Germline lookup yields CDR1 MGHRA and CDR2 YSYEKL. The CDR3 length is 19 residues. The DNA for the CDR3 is TGCGCCAGCAGCCAATCACGACTAGCGGGGCCCCGCCGACCAGATGCGCAGTATTTT. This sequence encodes CASSQSRLAGPRRPDAQYF.

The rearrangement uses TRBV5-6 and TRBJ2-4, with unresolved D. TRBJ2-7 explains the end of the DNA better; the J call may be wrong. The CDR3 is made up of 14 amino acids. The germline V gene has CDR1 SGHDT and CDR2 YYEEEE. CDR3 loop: CASSLAVVADEQYF. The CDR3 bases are TGTGCCAGCAGCTTGGCCGTGGTCGCCGACGAGCAGTACTTC.